These 30 T cell receptor beta chains were all obtained from the same sample, sequenced in a study of beta chain features in type 1 diabetes (dated by TCRdb to the late 2010s). Receptors were amplified or captured by the immunoSEQ multiplex PCR assay. The entire amount of isolated RNA was reverse transcribed using the High Capacity cDNA Reverse Transcription Kit, so the sequenced TCRB transcripts were expressed ones. The table was pulled from immuneACCESS by TCRdb, which kept in-frame rearrangements only. Such tables lose some clones; where checked, under half of the loss comes from unresolved V genes, and the rest has no known cause. A total of fewer than 350,000 clones appear in this sample, 8% of them only once. The ten largest account for approximately 0.99% of the sample. Sequenced sample: central memory CD4+ T cells from blood. These receptor sequences come from a woman younger than 30 in good health.

This clone was picked up a small number of times. The genes are TRBV11-1 and TRBJ2-6, with unresolved D. CDR1 is SGHAT and CDR2 is FQDESV in the germline V gene (reference sequence). The CDR3 runs to 12 residues. V lost 4 bases and J lost 6, with 4 bases in between. The CDR3 DNA reads TGTGCCAGCAGCTCAGAGGCCAACGTCCTGACTTTC. This codes for CASSSEANVLTF. The full variable domain, completed using reference TRBV11-1 and TRBJ2-6, is EAEVAQSPRYKITEKSQAVAFWCDPISGHATLYWYRQILGQGPELLVQFQDESVVDDSQLPKDRFSAERLKGVDSTLKIQPAELGDSAMYLCASSSEANVLTFGAGSRLTVL.

The V gene is TRBV6-6, the J gene TRBJ1-3, with D possibly TRBD1 on 6 matching bases. Germline V gives CDR1 MNHNY, CDR2 SVGAGI (reference sequence). This CDR3 region has 14 residues. Trimming pared 4 bases from V and 6 bases from J, leaving 13 bases between. CDR3 coding DNA: TGTGCCAGCAGTTTACAGGGATGGGAAAACACCATATATTTT. It is translated as CASSLQGWENTIYF.

The sample holds a few counts of this clone. V gene TRBV20-1 combines with J gene TRBJ1-1; D gene unclear. Germline V gene data show CDR1 as DFQATT and CDR2 as SNEGSKA (reference sequence). V dropped 7 bases and J dropped 9 bases, with 15 bases sitting between them. CDR3 size: 11 residues. The CDR3 region is CSVGGVGKAFF. In nucleotides, the CDR3 is TGCAGTGTTGGTGGAGTTGGCAAAGCTTTCTTT.

The chain recombines TRBV11-2 with TRBJ2-3; 8 positions agree with TRBD1. V dropped 4 bases and J dropped 0; count of bases not matched to a gene: 6. Germline CDR1 is SGHAT and CDR2 is FQNNGV. There are 16 residues in the CDR3. The CDR3, as DNA: TGTGCCAGCAGCTCCCTCAGACAGGGGAGCACAGATACGCAGTATTTT. Translated: CASSSLRQGSTDTQYF.

The chain employs TRBV27 and TRBJ2-1; 8 nucleotides align to TRBD2. This CDR3 contains 16 residues. The V and J ends lost 2 bases and 6 bases, in that order; junction bases with no gene match: 9. Germline assignment: CDR1 MNHEY and CDR2 SMNVEV (reference sequence). CDR3 coding DNA: TGTGCCAGCAGTTTAGGGGGCGGGGGGACGGGCAATGAGCAGTTCTTC. Its translation is CASSLGGGGTGNEQFF.

This clone was picked up a small number of times. This chain uses TRBV20-1 with TRBJ2-7; D gene unclear. Trimming left V 2 bases short and J 4 bases short, with 3 bases between. Germline CDR1 reads DFQATT; CDR2 reads SNEGSKA (reference sequence). The CDR3 is 10 amino acids. CDR3 region: CSARPYEQYV. The CDR3 DNA is TGCAGTGCTAGACCATACGAGCAGTACGTC.

The chain combines TRBV9 with TRBJ1-2, with D hard to call. The V gene's germline CDR1 is SGDLS and CDR2 YYNGEE. Trimming removed 4 bases at V and 5 bases at J, with 18 bases between. The CDR3 runs 15 residues. The CDR3 DNA reads as TGTGCCAGCAGCCCTAGCCGGGAACTTATTTATGGCTACACCTTC. This translates into CASSPSRELIYGYTF.

The chain employs TRBV4-1 and TRBJ1-1; D is unresolved. Trimming removed 0 bases from V and 8 bases from J, with 10 bases in between. Germline V CDR1 and CDR2: MGHRA, YSYEKL. There are 13 residues in the CDR3. CDR3 sequence reads: CASSQEESLEAFF. DNA of the CDR3: TGCGCCAGCAGCCAAGAAGAAAGCCTCGAAGCTTTCTTT.

The chain is built from TRBV6-5 and TRBJ1-2, with D possibly TRBD1 on 5 matching bases. Per germline, CDR1 MNHEY and CDR2 SVGAGI. The CDR3 consists of 13 residues. Trimming shortened V by 6 bases and J by 6 bases, and 14 bases separated the two germline ends. The CDR3 reads CASRIRGGDGYTF. CDR3 DNA: TGTGCCAGCAGGATTAGGGGCGGGGATGGCTACACCTTC.

This clone has only one observation. The J gene is TRBJ2-7, the V gene TRBV5-6; TRBD2 aligns across 9 bases. Germline V lookup: CDR1 SGHDT, CDR2 YYEEEE. CDR3 length: 16 residues. V lost 4 bases and J lost 5; bases outside the gene matches: 13. CDR3 amino acids: CASSGRGAGGPHEQYV. CDR3 DNA: TGTGCCAGCAGCGGGAGGGGCGCGGGGGGGCCCCACGAGCAGTACGTC.

This clone was found a few times. The J gene is TRBJ2-7, the V gene TRBV4-2; 7 bases map to TRBD2. The length of the CDR3 is 21 residues. Germline trimming cut 0 bases from V and 3 bases from J; bases unmatched to any gene: 23. Germline V gives CDR1 LGHNA, CDR2 YNFKEQ. The CDR3 reads CASSQERNFPPMAGVGYEQYF. The CDR3 DNA reads TGTGCCAGCAGCCAAGAGAGGAATTTCCCCCCAATGGCGGGAGTTGGCTACGAGCAGTACTTC.

This clone is a singleton in its sample. The chain carries TRBV11-1 and TRBJ1-1; no clear D gene. The CDR3 has 16 amino acids. Trimming cost V 5 bases and J 5 bases, with 21 bases left between them. Germline-derived CDR1 and CDR2 are SGHAT and FQDESV (reference sequence). In DNA form, the CDR3 reads TGTGCCAGCAGCCCCCGCTTGGGAGGGAGAGAAACTGAAGCTTTCTTT. It encodes CASSPRLGGRETEAFF.

This clone was counted only a few times. V and J are TRBV5-1 and TRBJ1-5; D uncertain. CDR3 size: 14 residues. The V and J ends lost 4 bases and 7 bases respectively, with 15 bases between them. The germline V gene encodes CDR1 SGHRS and CDR2 YFSETQ. CDR3 in DNA: TGCGCCAGCAGCGCAGCCCCGTCGGGGCAGCCCCAGCATTTT. Translating gives CASSAAPSGQPQHF.

This clone has a handful of counts. The chain couples TRBV5-5 to TRBJ2-1, with 7 nucleotides matching TRBD1. Germline trimming cut 4 bases from V and 2 bases from J; bases unmatched to any gene: 6. Germline-derived CDR1 and CDR2 are SGHKS and YYEKEE (reference sequence). This CDR3 is 15 amino acids long. The CDR3 region has the DNA TGTGCCAGCAGCCAGAGACAGGGCCCCTACAATGAGCAGTTCTTC. Its protein is CASSQRQGPYNEQFF. Based on the CDR3 plus reference TRBV5-5 and TRBJ2-1, the full variable domain is DAGVTQSPTHLIKTRGQQVTLRCSPISGHKSVSWYQQVLGQGPQFIFQYYEKEERGRGNFPDRFSARQFPNYSSELNVNALLLGDSALYLCASSQRQGPYNEQFFGPGTRLTVL.

This clone showed up just a few times. The junction differs from germline at one of its ends, possibly a read error. The rearrangement joins TRBV7-7 to TRBJ2-5; TRBD1 aligns across 8 bases. Germline CDR1 reads SSHAT; CDR2 reads FNYEAQ (reference sequence). The CDR3 has 13 residues. The CDR3 sequence is CASSLDRAGTQYF. CDR3 bases: TGTGCTAGCAGCTTGGACAGGGCGGGGACCCAGTACTTC.

The V and J genes are TRBV30 and TRBJ2-5, with 8 positions matching TRBD1. The J call may not be correct, given that the DNA end is closer to TRBJ2-7. Germline CDR1 GTSNPN, CDR2 SVGIG (reference sequence). The CDR3 is 11 amino acids. CDR3 region: CAVQGGYEQYF. DNA for the CDR3: TGTGCCGTACAGGGGGGCTACGAGCAGTACTTC.

This clone was counted many times. This rearrangement joins TRBV30 to TRBJ2-7; 10 bases are shared with TRBD1. V trimming: 3 bases; J trimming: 10 bases; junction bases outside the gene matches: 9. From germline, CDR1 is GTSNPN and CDR2 SVGIG (reference sequence). CDR3 length: 13 amino acids. CDR3 in amino acids: CAWRGDRGRGQYF. DNA of the CDR3: TGTGCCTGGAGAGGGGACAGGGGCCGCGGACAGTACTTC.

The V gene is TRBV6-1, the J gene TRBJ1-2; D is unclear. The CDR3 consists of 14 residues. Between the trimmed V and J ends, which lost 6 bases and 0 bases, there was a span of 11 bases. Germline CDR1 reads MNHNS; CDR2 reads SASEGT. The CDR3 loop is CASSRDNSNYGYTF. CDR3 DNA sequence: TGTGCCAGCAGCCGGGATAATTCTAACTATGGCTACACCTTC.

This chain uses TRBV5-1 with TRBJ1-2, with 10 bases that match TRBD1. The length of the CDR3 is 13 residues. Germline CDR1 reads SGHRS; CDR2 reads YFSETQ. Trimming removed 7 bases from V and 6 bases from J; junction bases left unmatched: 6. The CDR3 sequence is CASGTGEDNGYTF. CDR3 DNA: TGCGCCAGCGGGACAGGGGAAGATAATGGCTACACCTTC.

Remarks on this clone: A junction end diverges from the germline sequence, so it may reflect a read error. The genes are TRBV7-9 and TRBJ1-1; TRBD1 is a possible D gene (5 bases). Germline V gives CDR1 SEHNR, CDR2 FQNEAQ (reference sequence). This CDR3 has 13 residues. CDR3 in DNA: TGCGCCAGCAGCCAACAAAGGGACGGGGAAGCTTTCTTT. It codes for CASSQQRDGEAFF.

V is TRBV7-2 and J is TRBJ1-5; 8 nucleotides align to TRBD1. This CDR3 comprises 14 residues. The V gene end was trimmed by 5 bases and the J gene end by 7 bases; junction bases not matched to a gene: 7. The germline V gene encodes CDR1 SGHTA and CDR2 FQGNSA. The CDR3 reads CASSPQGAGQPQHF. The CDR3 region has the DNA TGTGCCAGCAGCCCTCAGGGGGCCGGACAGCCCCAGCATTTT.

The V and J genes are TRBV7-2 and TRBJ2-2; 10 positions match TRBD2. CDR1 is SGHTA, CDR2 FQGNSA, per germline. V lost 5 bases, J lost 6 bases, and 6 bases stayed unmatched. The CDR3 loop spans 15 amino acids. The CDR3 here is CASSQTSGEPGELFF. As DNA, the CDR3 is TGTGCCAGCAGCCAAACTAGCGGGGAACCCGGGGAGCTGTTTTTT.

The chain carries TRBV7-2 and TRBJ2-5; D not resolved. The germline gives CDR1 SGHTA, CDR2 FQGNSA. Trimming shortened V by 1 base and J by 7 bases, and 13 bases separated the two germline ends. The CDR3 loop spans 14 amino acids. CDR3 nucleotide sequence: TGTGCCAGCAGCTTAGGGTCGCGGACGGGGACCCAGTACTTC. This encodes CASSLGSRTGTQYF. Complete variable domain (other parts from reference TRBV7-2 and TRBJ2-5): GAGVSQSPSNKVTEKGKDVELRCDPISGHTALYWYRQSLGQGLEFLIYFQGNSAPDKSGLPSDRFSAERTGGSVSTLTIQRTQQEDSAVYLCASSLGSRTGTQYFGPGTRLLVL.

This clone was seen a few times. The CDR3 loop reads CASSSGQGGNTIYF. The CDR3 nucleotides are TGTGCCAGCAGTTCGGGACAGGGGGGAAACACCATATATTTT. The chain couples TRBV13 to TRBJ1-3, with 10 positions matching TRBD1. The CDR3 sequence is 14 residues long. The germline gives CDR1 PRHDT, CDR2 FYEKMQ (reference sequence). Unmatched junction bases numbered 3, after V lost 6 bases and J lost 4 bases.

This clone has more than one count but fewer than ten. The rearrangement links TRBV9 to TRBJ1-1; D uncertain. V was cut by 4 bases and J by 5 bases, with 12 bases left in between. This CDR3 is 13 amino acids long. Germline lookup yields CDR1 SGDLS and CDR2 YYNGEE. The CDR3 protein is CASSPRTRTEAFF. CDR3 bases: TGTGCCAGCAGCCCGAGGACCCGGACTGAAGCTTTCTTT.

In its sample, this clone was seen a few times. Other DNA sequences of this sample code for an identical CDR3. For the CDR3, the DNA is TGTGCCAGCTCACCACCCGCTAGCGGGAACAATGAGCAGTTCTTC. Its translation: CASSPPASGNNEQFF. V usage is TRBV18 and J usage is TRBJ2-1; 9 bases fit TRBD2. CDR1 KGHSH and CDR2 LQKENI come from the germline V gene. Unmatched junction bases numbered 2, after V lost 0 bases and J lost 5 bases. The CDR3 runs 15 residues.

A note on this clone: Other DNA sequences in the same sample also yield this CDR3. The J gene is TRBJ2-3, the V gene TRBV5-4; TRBD2 aligns across 14 bases. CDR3 length: 16 amino acids. V was clipped by 2 bases and J by 3 bases; unmatched bases: 2. Germline lookup yields CDR1 SGHNT and CDR2 YYREEE (reference sequence). The CDR3 loop is CASSLRLAGGTDTQYF. CDR3 nucleotides: TGTGCCAGCAGCTTAAGACTAGCGGGAGGGACAGATACGCAGTATTTT.

The rearrangement links TRBV7-9 to TRBJ2-3; 7 bases agree with TRBD1. Germline lookup yields CDR1 SEHNR and CDR2 FQNEAQ (reference sequence). The CDR3 sequence is 15 residues long. V shed 5 bases, J shed 2 bases, and the junction held 7 bases outside the gene matches. The CDR3 sequence is CASSRGQSFTDTQYF. CDR3 bases: TGTGCCAGCAGCCGGGGACAGTCCTTCACAGATACGCAGTATTTT.

This clone showed up just a few times. The chain has TRBV9 and TRBJ2-5; 8 bases fit TRBD2. The ends lost 0 bases at V and 5 bases at J; junction bases unmatched: 6. Germline assignment: CDR1 SGDLS and CDR2 YYNGEE. The CDR3 loop spans 15 amino acids. CDR3 amino acids: CASSVGNGGEETQYF. In nucleotides, the CDR3 is TGTGCCAGCAGCGTAGGTAACGGGGGGGAGGAGACCCAGTACTTC.

The J gene is TRBJ1-4, the V gene TRBV7-2; D is uncertain. This CDR3 is 15 amino acids long. Germline CDR1 reads SGHTA; CDR2 reads FQGNSA. Trimming cost V 3 bases and J 5 bases, with 13 bases left between them. CDR3 sequence: CASSFRTAGNEKLFF. As DNA, the CDR3 is TGTGCCAGCAGCTTTAGGACGGCGGGGAATGAAAAACTGTTTTTT.